The next 5 T cell receptor beta chains were all read from a single sample in a study of T cells in Graves' hyperthyroidism and ophthalmopathy. TCR beta CDR3 regions were amplified from RNA. HTBI primers drove first-round RT-PCR of the TCR CDR3. TCRdb independently ran MiXCR on the multiplex PCR reads; one entry per CDR3 protein. Here the sample spans 450,000 to 650,000 distinct CDR3 sequences, roughly 20% being singletons. The sample taken for sequencing was blood. Every receptor here comes from a man between 18 and 29 years old with Graves' hyperthyroidism.

This clonotype was observed at least ten times. The chain uses TRBV7-8 and TRBJ2-2, with 7 bases that match TRBD2. The CDR3 spans 14 residues. Germline V gives CDR1 SGHVS, CDR2 FQNEAQ. V trimming: 3 bases; J trimming: 6 bases; junction bases outside the gene matches: 4. The CDR3 DNA reads TGTGCCAGCAGCTTGACCCGGGAGGCCGGGGAGCTGTTTTTT. It is translated as CASSLTREAGELFF.

The V call is TRBV28, the J call TRBJ1-5, with D uncertain. CDR1 is MDHEN, CDR2 SYDVKM, per germline. Trimming pared 6 bases from V and 7 bases from J, leaving 19 bases between. The length of the CDR3 is 15 residues. CDR3 nucleotide sequence: TGTGCCAGCAGCCCCGGGAACTTTCACAAACAGCCCCAGCATTTT. Amino acids: CASSPGNFHKQPQHF. The variable domain in full, with the rest retrieved from reference TRBV28 and TRBJ1-5, is DVKVTQSSRYLVKRTGEKVFLECVQDMDHENMFWYRQDPGLGLRLIYFSYDVKMKEKGDIPEGYSVSREKKERFSLILESASTNQTSMYLCASSPGNFHKQPQHFGDGTRLSIL.

Of note for this clonotype: The junction and the germline gene differ at one end; a read error may be behind it. The chain is built from TRBV9 and TRBJ2-7; D possibly matches TRBD1 or TRBD2 (7 bases each). The germline gives CDR1 SGDLS, CDR2 YYNGEE. This CDR3 is built from 15 residues. The CDR3 loop is CASSVGGTAPYGQYF. The CDR3 region has the DNA TGTGCCAGCAGCGTGGGGGGGACAGCCCCCTACGGGCAGTACTTC. The variable domain in full, with the rest retrieved from reference TRBV9 and TRBJ2-7, is DSGVTQTPKHLITATGQRVTLRCSPRSGDLSVYWYQQSLDQGLQFLIQYYNGEERAKGNILERFSAQQFPDLHSELNLSSLELGDSALYFCASSVGGTAPYGQYFGPGTRLTVT.

This clonotype has a count of ten or more. The gene calls are TRBV12-3 or TRBV12-4 and TRBJ2-3; D remains ambiguous. The CDR3 totals 14 residues. V was pared by 7 bases and J by 6 bases, with 17 bases between. The CDR3 protein is CASTRRRIDDTQYF. Written as DNA, the CDR3 is TGTGCCAGCACCCGGCGGCGGATCGACGATACGCAGTATTTT.

This clonotype was detected many times. The V call is TRBV28, the J call TRBJ2-5; 8 nucleotides agree with TRBD1. This CDR3 spans 15 amino acids. V lost 6 bases and J lost 6; bases outside the gene matches: 12. Germline loops: CDR1 MDHEN, CDR2 SYDVKM. The CDR3 here is CASRKRSGQGQTQYF. DNA of the CDR3: TGTGCCAGCAGAAAAAGGAGCGGACAGGGCCAGACCCAGTACTTC.